This TCR beta chain is from a study of technical replicates of blood from several donors. TCRdb's copy holds only in-frame clones and misses some; the assay was immunoSEQ multiplex PCR. The data hold fewer than 20,000 clones, with 82% observed a single time. The receptor was derived from a human donor in good health. Some clones in this sample may be carry-over from other donors' samples. Sequenced sample: PBMCs.

The CDR3 nucleotides read TGTGCCATCGCCGTCGATCGGGGCACTGAAGCTTTCTTT. Its translation: CAIAVDRGTEAFF. This chain connects TRBV10-3 to TRBJ1-1; D is undetermined. The CDR3 totals 13 residues. V gave up 8 bases and J gave up 4 bases, with 14 bases separating them. The germline gives CDR1 ENHRY, CDR2 SYGVKD.